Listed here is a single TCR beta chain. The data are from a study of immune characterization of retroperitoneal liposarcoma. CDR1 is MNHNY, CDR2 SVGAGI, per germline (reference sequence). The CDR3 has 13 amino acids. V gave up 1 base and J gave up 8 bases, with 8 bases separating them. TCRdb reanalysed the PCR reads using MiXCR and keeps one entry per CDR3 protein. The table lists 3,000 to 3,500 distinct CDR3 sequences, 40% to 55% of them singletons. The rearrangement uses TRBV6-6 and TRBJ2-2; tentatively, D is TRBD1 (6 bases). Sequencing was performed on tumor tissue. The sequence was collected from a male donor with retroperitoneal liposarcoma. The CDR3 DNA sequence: TGTGCCAGCAGTTACTTGGGGGCAGGGGAGCTGTTTTTT. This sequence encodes CASSYLGAGELFF.